This entry concerns a single TCR beta chain. In germline, CDR1 is MGHRA, CDR2 YSYEKL. V shed 4 bases and J 3 bases; nucleotides not matched to a gene: 7. CDR3 size: 15 residues. The data belong to a study of blood T cell repertoires in COVID-19. In Cohort 3, a recovered donor had either two negative PCRs, clearance, or symptom resolution. Original methodology: It was from reference gene primer amplification that nucleated cell counts were estimated. Data came from immunoSEQ multiplex PCR; TCRdb stores just in-frame clones and leaves some out. V, J and clone size are those of that table, while D and trimming were read from the DNA. The sample holds approximately 400,000 clones, 88% seen once.

The receptor was isolated from a woman under 30 who had recovered from COVID-19. This chain joins TRBV4-1 and TRBJ2-5; 8 bases line up with TRBD2. The sample was PBMCs or T cells enriched from blood (not recorded which). CDR3 loop: CASSPYSGAKETQYF. CDR3 DNA: TGCGCCAGCAGCCCGTATAGCGGGGCCAAAGAGACCCAGTACTTC.